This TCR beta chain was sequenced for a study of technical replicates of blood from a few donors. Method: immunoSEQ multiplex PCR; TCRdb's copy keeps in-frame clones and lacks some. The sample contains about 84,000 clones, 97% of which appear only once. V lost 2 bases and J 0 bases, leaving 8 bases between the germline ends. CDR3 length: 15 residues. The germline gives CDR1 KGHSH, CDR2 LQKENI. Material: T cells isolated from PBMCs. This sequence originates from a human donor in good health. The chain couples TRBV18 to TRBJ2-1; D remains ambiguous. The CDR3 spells CASSPTQDSYNEQFF. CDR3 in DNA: TGTGCCAGCTCACCAACGCAGGACTCCTACAATGAGCAGTTCTTC.